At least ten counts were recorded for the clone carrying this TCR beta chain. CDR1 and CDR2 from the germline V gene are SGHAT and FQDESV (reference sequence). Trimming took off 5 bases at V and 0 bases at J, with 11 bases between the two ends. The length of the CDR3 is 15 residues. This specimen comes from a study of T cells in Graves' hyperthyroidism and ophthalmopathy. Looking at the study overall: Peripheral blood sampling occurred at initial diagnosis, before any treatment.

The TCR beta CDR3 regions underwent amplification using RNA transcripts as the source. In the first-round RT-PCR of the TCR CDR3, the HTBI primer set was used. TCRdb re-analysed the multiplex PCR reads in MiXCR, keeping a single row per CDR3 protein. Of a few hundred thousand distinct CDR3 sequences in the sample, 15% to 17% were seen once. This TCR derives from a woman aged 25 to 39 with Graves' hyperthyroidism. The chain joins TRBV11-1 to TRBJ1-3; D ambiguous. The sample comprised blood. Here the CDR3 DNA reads TGTGCCAGCAGCCTCCCGGGATACTCTGGAAACACCATATATTTT. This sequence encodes CASSLPGYSGNTIYF. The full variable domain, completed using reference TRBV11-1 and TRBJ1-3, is EAEVAQSPRYKITEKSQAVAFWCDPISGHATLYWYRQILGQGPELLVQFQDESVVDDSQLPKDRFSAERLKGVDSTLKIQPAELGDSAMYLCASSLPGYSGNTIYFGEGSWLTVV.